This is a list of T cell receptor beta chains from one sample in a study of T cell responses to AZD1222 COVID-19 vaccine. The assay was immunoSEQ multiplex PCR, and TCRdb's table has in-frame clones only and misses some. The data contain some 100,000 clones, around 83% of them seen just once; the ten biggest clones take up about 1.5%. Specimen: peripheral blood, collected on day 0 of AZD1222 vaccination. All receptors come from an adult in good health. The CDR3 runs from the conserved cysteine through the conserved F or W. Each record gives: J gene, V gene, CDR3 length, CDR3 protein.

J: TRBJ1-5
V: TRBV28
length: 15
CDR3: CATDRVQLGNQPQHF

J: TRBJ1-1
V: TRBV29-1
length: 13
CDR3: CSGNRFGHTEAFF

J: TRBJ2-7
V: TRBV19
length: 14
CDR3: CASSILVGGGEQYF

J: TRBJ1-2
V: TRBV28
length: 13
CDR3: CAYKGGGASGYTF

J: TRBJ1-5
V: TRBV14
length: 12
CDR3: CASSPTGGPQHF

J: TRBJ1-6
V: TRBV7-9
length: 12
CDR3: CASSTYNSPLHF

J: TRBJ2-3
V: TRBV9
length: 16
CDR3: CASSPLGGRAGDTQYF

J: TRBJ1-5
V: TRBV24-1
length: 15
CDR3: CATSDSGLSNQPQHF

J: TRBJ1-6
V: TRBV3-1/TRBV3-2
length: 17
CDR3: CASSQGGQANYNSPLHF

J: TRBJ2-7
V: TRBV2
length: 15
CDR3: CASRPLAGRSYEQYF

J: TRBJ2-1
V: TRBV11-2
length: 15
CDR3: CASSSRTGFYNEQFF

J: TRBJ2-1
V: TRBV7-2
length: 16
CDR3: CASSLGGDRDVDEQFF

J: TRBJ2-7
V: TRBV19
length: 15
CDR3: CASSITSGASYEQYF

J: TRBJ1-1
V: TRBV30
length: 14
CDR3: CAWSVISGYTEAFF

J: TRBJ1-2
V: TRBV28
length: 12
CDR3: CASSLGYYGYTF

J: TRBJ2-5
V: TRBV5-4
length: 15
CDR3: CASSPTSGITETQYF

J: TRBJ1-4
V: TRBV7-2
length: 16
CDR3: CASSFTGTAKNEKLFF